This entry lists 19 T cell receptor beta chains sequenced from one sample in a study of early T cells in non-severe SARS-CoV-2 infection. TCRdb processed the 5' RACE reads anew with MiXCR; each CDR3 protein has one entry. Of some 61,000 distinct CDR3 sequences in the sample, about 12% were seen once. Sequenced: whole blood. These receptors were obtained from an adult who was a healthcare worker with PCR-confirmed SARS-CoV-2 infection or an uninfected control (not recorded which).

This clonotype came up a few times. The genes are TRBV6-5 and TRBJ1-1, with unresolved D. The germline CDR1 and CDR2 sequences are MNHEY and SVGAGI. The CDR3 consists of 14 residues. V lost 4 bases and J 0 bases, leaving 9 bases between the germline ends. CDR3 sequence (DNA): TGTGCCAGCAGTTTGGGCGGAATGAACACTGAAGCTTTCTTT. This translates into CASSLGGMNTEAFF.

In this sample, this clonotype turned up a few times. Written as DNA, the CDR3 is TGTGCCTGGAGTGTACGTGTTTCCGAGCATGGATTGGTCAATGAGCAGTTCTTC. Translation: CAWSVRVSEHGLVNEQFF. The chain recombines TRBV30 with TRBJ2-1; no firm D call. CDR3 size: 18 residues. The germline gives CDR1 GTSNPN, CDR2 SVGIG (reference sequence). The V and J ends lost 0 bases and 6 bases respectively, with 24 bases between them.

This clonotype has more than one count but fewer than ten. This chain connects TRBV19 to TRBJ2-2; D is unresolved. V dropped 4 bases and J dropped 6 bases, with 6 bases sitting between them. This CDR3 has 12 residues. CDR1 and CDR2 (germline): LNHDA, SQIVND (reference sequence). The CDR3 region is CASSKQSGELFF. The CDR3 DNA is TGTGCCAGTAGTAAGCAGTCCGGGGAGCTGTTTTTT.

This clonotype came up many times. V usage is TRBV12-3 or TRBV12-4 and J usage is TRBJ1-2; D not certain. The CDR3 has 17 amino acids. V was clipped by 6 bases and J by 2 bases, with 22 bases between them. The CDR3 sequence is CASSITARGRNNYGYTF. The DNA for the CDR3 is TGTGCCAGCAGCATCACGGCCCGAGGACGTAACAACTATGGCTACACCTTC.

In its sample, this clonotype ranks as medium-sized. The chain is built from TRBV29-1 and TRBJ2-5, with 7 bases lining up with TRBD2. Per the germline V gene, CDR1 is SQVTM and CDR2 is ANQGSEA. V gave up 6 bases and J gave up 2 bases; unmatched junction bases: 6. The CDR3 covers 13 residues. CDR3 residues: CSVGGRVQETQYF. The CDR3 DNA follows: TGCAGCGTCGGAGGGAGGGTTCAAGAGACCCAGTACTTC. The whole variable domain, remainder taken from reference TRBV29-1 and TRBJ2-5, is SAVISQKPSRDICQRGTSLTIQCQVDSQVTMMFWYRQQPGQSLTLIATANQGSEATYESGFVIDKFPISRPNLTFSTLTVSNMSPEDSSIYLCSVGGRVQETQYFGPGTRLLVL.

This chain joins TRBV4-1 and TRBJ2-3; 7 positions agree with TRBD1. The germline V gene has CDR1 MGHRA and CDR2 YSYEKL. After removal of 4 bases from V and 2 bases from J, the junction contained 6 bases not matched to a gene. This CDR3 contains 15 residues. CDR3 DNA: TGCGCCAGCAGCCTCCAGGGGGATCCCACAGATACGCAGTATTTT. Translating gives CASSLQGDPTDTQYF.

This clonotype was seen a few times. The CDR3, as DNA: TGTGCCAGCAGCTTGACAGAGAGGAATGAGCAGTTCTTC. Amino acids: CASSLTERNEQFF. The rearrangement links TRBV5-6 to TRBJ2-1; D ambiguous. The CDR3 consists of 13 residues. The germline gives CDR1 SGHDT, CDR2 YYEEEE. The germline V and J ends were trimmed by 1 base and 7 bases, with 9 bases remaining between them.

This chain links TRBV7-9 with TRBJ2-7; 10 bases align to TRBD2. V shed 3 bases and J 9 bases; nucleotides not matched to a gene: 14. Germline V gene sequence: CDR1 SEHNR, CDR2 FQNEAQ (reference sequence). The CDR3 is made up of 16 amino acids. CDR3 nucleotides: TGTGCCAGCAGCTTGCCGGGACTAGCGCCTAAAGGGGGGCAGTACTTC. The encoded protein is CASSLPGLAPKGGQYF.

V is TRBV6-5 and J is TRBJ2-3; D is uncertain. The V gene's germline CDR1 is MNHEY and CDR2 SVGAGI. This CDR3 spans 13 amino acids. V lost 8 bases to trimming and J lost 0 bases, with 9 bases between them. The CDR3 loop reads CASQRRSTDTQYF. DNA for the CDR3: TGTGCCAGCCAAAGGCGGAGCACAGATACGCAGTATTTT.

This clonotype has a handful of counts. The CDR3 DNA is TGCAGTGCTCCGGGACAGGGGAATCAGCCCCAGCATTTT. It codes for CSAPGQGNQPQHF. The V gene is TRBV20-1, the J gene TRBJ1-5, with TRBD1 identical over 10 bases. After removal of 5 bases from V and 4 bases from J, the junction contained 2 bases not matched to a gene. The CDR3 runs to 13 residues. Germline CDR1 is DFQATT and CDR2 is SNEGSKA (reference sequence).

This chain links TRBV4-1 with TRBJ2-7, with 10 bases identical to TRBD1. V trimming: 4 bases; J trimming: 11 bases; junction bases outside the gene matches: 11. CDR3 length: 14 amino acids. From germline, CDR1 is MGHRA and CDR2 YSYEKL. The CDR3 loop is CASSPTTGGRAKYF. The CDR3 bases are TGCGCCAGCAGCCCTACGACAGGGGGCCGTGCCAAGTACTTC.

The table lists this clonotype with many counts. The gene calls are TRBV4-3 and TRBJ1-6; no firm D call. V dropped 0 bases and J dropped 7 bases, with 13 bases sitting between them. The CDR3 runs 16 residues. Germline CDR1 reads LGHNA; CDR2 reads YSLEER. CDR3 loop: CASSQERILGNSPLHF. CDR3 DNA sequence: TGCGCCAGCAGCCAAGAAAGGATCTTAGGGAATTCACCCCTCCACTTT.

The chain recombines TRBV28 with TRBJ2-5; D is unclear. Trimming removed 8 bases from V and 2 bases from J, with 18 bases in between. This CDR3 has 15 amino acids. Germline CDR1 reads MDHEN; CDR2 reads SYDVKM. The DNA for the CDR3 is TGTGCCAGCTTTCCCGGGTCCGCCTATCAAGAGACCCAGTACTTC. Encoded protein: CASFPGSAYQETQYF.

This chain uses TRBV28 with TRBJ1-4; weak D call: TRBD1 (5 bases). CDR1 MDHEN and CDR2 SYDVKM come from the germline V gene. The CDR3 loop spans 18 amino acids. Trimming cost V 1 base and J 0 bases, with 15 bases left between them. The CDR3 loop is CASSLFAGTFATNEKLFF. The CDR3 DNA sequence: TGTGCCAGCAGTTTATTTGCCGGGACGTTTGCAACTAATGAAAAACTGTTTTTT. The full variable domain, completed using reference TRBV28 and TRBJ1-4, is DVKVTQSSRYLVKRTGEKVFLECVQDMDHENMFWYRQDPGLGLRLIYFSYDVKMKEKGDIPEGYSVSREKKERFSLILESASTNQTSMYLCASSLFAGTFATNEKLFFGSGTQLSVL.

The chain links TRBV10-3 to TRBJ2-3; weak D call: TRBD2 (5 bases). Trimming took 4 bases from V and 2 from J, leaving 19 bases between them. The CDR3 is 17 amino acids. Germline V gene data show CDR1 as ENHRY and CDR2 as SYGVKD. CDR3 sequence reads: CAISGPAGGEATDTQYF. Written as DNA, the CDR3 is TGTGCCATCAGTGGCCCCGCAGGAGGCGAAGCCACAGATACGCAGTATTTT.

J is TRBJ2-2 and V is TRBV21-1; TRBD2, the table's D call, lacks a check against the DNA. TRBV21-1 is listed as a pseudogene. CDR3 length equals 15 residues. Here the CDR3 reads CASSSGRVWTGELFF. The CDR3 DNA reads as TGTGCCAGCAGTAGCGGGAGAGTCTGGACCGGGGAGCTGTTTTTT.

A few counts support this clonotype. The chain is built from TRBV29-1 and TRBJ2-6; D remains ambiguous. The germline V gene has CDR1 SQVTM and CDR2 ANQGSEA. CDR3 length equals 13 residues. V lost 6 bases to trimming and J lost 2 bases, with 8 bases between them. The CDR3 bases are TGCAGCGTCGCAGGTGCTGGGGCCAACGTCCTGACTTTC. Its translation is CSVAGAGANVLTF.

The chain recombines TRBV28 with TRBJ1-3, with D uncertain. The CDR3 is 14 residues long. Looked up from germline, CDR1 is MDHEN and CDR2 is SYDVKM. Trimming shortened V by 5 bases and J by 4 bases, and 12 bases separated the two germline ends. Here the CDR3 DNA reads TGTGCCAGCAGTCCCGCCCCGGGAGGAAACACCATATATTTT. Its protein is CASSPAPGGNTIYF.

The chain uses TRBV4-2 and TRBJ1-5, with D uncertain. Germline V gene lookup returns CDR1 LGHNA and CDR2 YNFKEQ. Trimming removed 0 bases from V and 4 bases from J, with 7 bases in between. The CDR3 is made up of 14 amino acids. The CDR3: CASSQDTENQPQHF. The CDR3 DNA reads TGTGCCAGCAGCCAAGATACGGAGAATCAGCCCCAGCATTTT.